This T cell receptor (beta chain) is drawn from a study of blood T cell repertoires in COVID-19. Across the whole study: Sites in the United States, Italy and Spain provided acute and convalescent COVID-19 samples. T cells, B-cell-depleted T cells, or PBMCs provided the cDNA or gDNA that served as material.

Per the original methods: Reference gene primer amplification gave estimated nucleated cell counts. Repertoires were generated with immunoSEQ multiplex PCR, while TCRdb's copy carries only in-frame clones and drops some. V and J calls and clone size are as listed in that table; D and trimming were resolved from the DNA. The data hold around 270,000 clones, with roughly 86% observed a single time. CDR3 length equals 17 residues. Trimming removed 4 bases from V and 4 bases from J, with 20 bases in between. In germline, CDR1 is SGHTA, CDR2 FQGNSA. The TCR sequence derives from a man in his forties who had recovered from COVID-19. Sequencing input: peripheral blood. The J gene is TRBJ2-1, the V gene TRBV7-2; D uncertain. The CDR3 spells CASSSPTGVVRYNEQFF. CDR3 DNA: TGTGCCAGCAGCTCTCCTACCGGTGTAGTAAGATACAATGAGCAGTTCTTC.